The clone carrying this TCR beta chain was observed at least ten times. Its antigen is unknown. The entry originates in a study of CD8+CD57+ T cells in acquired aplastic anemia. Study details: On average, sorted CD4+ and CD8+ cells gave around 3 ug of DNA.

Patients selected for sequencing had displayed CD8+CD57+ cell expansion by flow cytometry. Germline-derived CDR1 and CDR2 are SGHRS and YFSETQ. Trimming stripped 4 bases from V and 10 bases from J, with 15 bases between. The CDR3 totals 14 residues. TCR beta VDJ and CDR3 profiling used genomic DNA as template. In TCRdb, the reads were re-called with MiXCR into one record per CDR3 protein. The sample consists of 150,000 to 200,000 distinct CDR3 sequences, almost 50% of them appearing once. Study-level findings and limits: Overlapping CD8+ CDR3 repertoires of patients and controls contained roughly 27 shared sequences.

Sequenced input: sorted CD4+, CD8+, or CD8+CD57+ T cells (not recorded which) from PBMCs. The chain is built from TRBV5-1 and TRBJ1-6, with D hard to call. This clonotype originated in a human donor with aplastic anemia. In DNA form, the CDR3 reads TGCGCCAGCAGCAGCGCGGGGTCATCATCACCCCTCCACTTT. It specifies CASSSAGSSSPLHF.